This TCR beta chain was observed in a study of beta chain features in type 1 diabetes. This clone was observed a handful of times. Its antigen is as yet unknown. The trim removed 0 bases at V and 2 bases at J, leaving 0 bases unmatched. The CDR3 has 16 amino acids. Germline CDR1 is SGHDN and CDR2 is FVKESK. CD4+ naive, central memory, regulatory and stem cell-like memory subsets were isolated by sorting on CD45RO/CCR7/CD25/CD127/CD95/CD27. Since all of the isolated RNA was reverse transcribed, expressed TCRB transcripts were what got sequenced. Here immunoSEQ multiplex PCR was the method, and the copy in TCRdb shows in-frame clones only, minus some. The table lists 350,000 or so clones, less than 20% of them singletons. Study-wide results and limits: In comparison with healthy donors, patients had naive, central memory and Treg TCRB repertoires that appeared more similar. Among patients with Type 1 diabetes, TCRB CDR3s were moderately but significantly shorter in every one of the four CD4+ subsets.

This chain links TRBV14 with TRBJ2-1; 11 bases align to TRBD2. Sequencing was performed on naive CD4+ T cells from blood. This TCR derives from a woman in her late teens or twenties in good health. CDR3 sequence: CASSQDSGRAYNEQFF. For the CDR3, the DNA is TGTGCCAGCAGCCAAGATAGCGGGAGGGCCTACAATGAGCAGTTCTTC.